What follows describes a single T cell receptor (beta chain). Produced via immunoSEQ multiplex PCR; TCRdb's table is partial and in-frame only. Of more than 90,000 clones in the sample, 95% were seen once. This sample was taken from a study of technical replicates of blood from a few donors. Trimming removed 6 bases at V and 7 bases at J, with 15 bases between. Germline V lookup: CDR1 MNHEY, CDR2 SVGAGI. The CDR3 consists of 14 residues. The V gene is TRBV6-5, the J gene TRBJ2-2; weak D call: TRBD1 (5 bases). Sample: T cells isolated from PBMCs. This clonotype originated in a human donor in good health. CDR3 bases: TGTGCCAGCAGGGCAGGGTTCGATTTCGGGGAGCTGTTTTTT. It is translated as CASRAGFDFGELFF.